The present T cell receptor (beta chain) was sequenced within a study of naive and memory T cell subsets. Points from the study as a whole: Naive repertoires, especially CD8, held a few larger clonotypes, possibly memory cells re-expressing CD45RA. Over 85% of naive TCR sequences appeared only once, unlike memory subsets.

CD4 T cells were positively selected, then CD8 T cells from the CD4-negative fraction. A word on this clonotype: Its antigen is currently unknown.

Two oligonucleotides, mixed equimolar, formed the beta constant-region primer covering TRBC1 and TRBC2. Ligated cDNA was amplified by four rounds of PCR with nested alpha and beta constant-region primers and SP2. Ligation attached a single-stranded oligonucleotide with a 12-nucleotide UMI and the SP2 primer to the cDNA 3' end. TCRdb re-derived calls from the UMI-ligation and nested PCR reads in MiXCR, one entry per CDR3 protein. The table shows under 150,000 distinct CDR3 sequences, with about 20% occurring only once. Trimming cost V 3 bases and J 5 bases, with 10 bases left between them. The CDR3 loop spans 14 amino acids. Germline CDR1 and CDR2: SGHDN and FVKESK.

The material sequenced was naive CD8+ T cells from blood. This sequence originates from a human donor in good health. This chain joins TRBV14 and TRBJ1-4, with TRBD1 as a possible D gene (6 bases). The CDR3 bases are TGTGCCAGCAGCCATAGGCAGGGGAATGAAAAACTGTTTTTT. This gives the protein CASSHRQGNEKLFF.